This T cell receptor beta chain was sequenced for a study of naive and memory T cell subsets. The study's findings and limits: Between naive and memory subsets, TCR abundance power law exponents differed. TCR counts from RNA may reflect activation-linked expression changes.

Concerning this clonotype: The antigen is unknown.

Two oligonucleotides, mixed equimolar, formed the beta constant-region primer covering TRBC1 and TRBC2. MiXCR, run by TCRdb on the UMI-ligation and nested PCR reads, gives a single entry per CDR3 protein. The data show 130,000 to 150,000 distinct CDR3 sequences, with more than 15% seen just once and 0.14% to 0.15% held by the top ten. CMV status came from CD4+ T cell IFNgamma after overnight CMV lysate stimulation of fresh PBMCs. V lost 3 bases, J lost 3 bases, and 12 bases lay in between. CDR3 length equals 14 residues. Germline V gene data show CDR1 as MDHEN and CDR2 as SYDVKM. The sequenced sample was naive CD4+ T cells from blood. This chain joins TRBV28 and TRBJ2-7; D is ambiguous. The clonotype originates from a human donor in good health. The CDR3 loop is CASSFFDMGYEQYF. The CDR3 region has the DNA TGTGCCAGCAGTTTTTTCGACATGGGCTACGAGCAGTACTTC. The variable domain in full, with the rest retrieved from reference TRBV28 and TRBJ2-7, is DVKVTQSSRYLVKRTGEKVFLECVQDMDHENMFWYRQDPGLGLRLIYFSYDVKMKEKGDIPEGYSVSREKKERFSLILESASTNQTSMYLCASSFFDMGYEQYFGPGTRLTVT.